This TCR beta chain was captured in a study of T cell responses to AZD1222 COVID-19 vaccine (dated by TCRdb to the early 2020s). About the full investigation: A total of 233 trial participants underwent TCR sequencing, of whom nearly 210 had received two doses of AZD1222 and 26 had received two doses of the MenACWY control vaccine. Trial participants were enrolled into age subgroups of 18-55, 56-69 and 70-plus years, which contained 148, 28 and 57 TCR-sequenced participants, respectively.

Summary of the overall study and its limitations: Epitopes outside the regions mutated in the B.1.351 and B.1.1.7 variants were reportedly recognized by nearly half of the unique spike-specific TCRs. Participants were mostly white British, with more females than males. The authors suggested clonal diversity may have been underestimated. Because no samples from the day 14 peak response were available, repertoires could be characterized only after the peak T cell response. CD4 TCRs associated with the vaccine covered the entire spike protein, and the dominant responses were in regions 160-218 and 743-854. Only a handful of AZD1222 recipients were SARS-CoV-2 seropositive at baseline, limiting conclusions about previously exposed vaccinees. After two AZD1222 doses, spike-specific TCR breadth and depth were significantly higher than at day 0 and than in MenACWY recipients. The 56-69-year group was small, and its depth increase did not reach significance, likely because of low power.

CDR1 and CDR2 were assigned from the germline V gene (reference sequence) as SSHAT and FNYEAQ. The CDR3 runs 11 residues from the cysteine to the phenylalanine. Only the CDR3 DNA stays, 33 bases, in frame from base 1. The CDR3 regions of human TCRbeta chains were analyzed by immunosequencing. As for the authors' bioinformatics: TCRs in the repertoires were compared against a reference library of SARS-CoV-2-specific TCRs that had been generated with the MIRA antigen-specificity platform. Breadth meant the fraction of unique TCRs that were SARS-CoV-2-associated, whereas depth meant the fraction of total T cells that were SARS-CoV-2-associated. Each spike-specific TCR was assigned to its reactive spike region and to a CD4 or CD8 class using the MIRA data. Log10-transformed breadth and depth values were compared by one-way ANOVA with Sidak's multiple comparisons tests. The immuneACCESS repertoire file appears here via TCRdb, limited to in-frame rearrangements. These files lack a portion of the clones; in checked studies, under half of the deficit traces to unresolved V genes, and the cause of the others is not known. V and J calls and clone size are as listed in that table; D and trimming were resolved from the DNA. This sample has about 150,000 clones in its table, and about 86% of those were observed once. The ten largest clones represent roughly 5% of the sample.

As regards this clone: The antigen it binds to is not known. The junction departs from germline at one end; a sequencing error may be responsible.

The time point label on this specimen signifies: baseline before first vaccination. The sample's treatment or condition label, in plain terms: meningococcal conjugate vaccine given as trial control. Vaccinee samples came from UK trials COV001 and COV002, including a single-blind randomized controlled phase 2/3 trial of AZD1222 (ChAdOx1 nCoV-19) in healthy adults. For TCRbeta chain sequencing, PBMC samples were collected from trial participants at day 0 and at day 28 after the second dose. The sequencing used peripheral blood, collected on day 0 of MenACWY control vaccination. The chain is assembled from TRBV7-7 and TRBJ2-7, with the identity of the D gene unclear. The sequence was collected from an adult in good health. DNA sequence: TGTGCTAGCAGCCCAACCTACGAGCAGTACTTC. This yields the protein CASSPTYEQYF.